These 15 T cell receptor beta chains came from one sample sequenced in a study of T cells in tumors after PD-1 blockade. This table comes from immunoSEQ multiplex PCR, and its TCRdb copy is limited to in-frame clones, with some not included. The sample lists 55,000 to 70,000 clones; roughly 77% were seen once. The input for sequencing was PBMCs, taken before anti-PD-1 treatment. The receptors stem from a human donor with basal cell carcinoma.

V and J are TRBV10-2 and TRBJ1-6; TRBD1 matches at 7 bases. The CDR3 loop spans 17 amino acids. Trimming took 3 bases from V and 0 from J; bases not matched to a gene: 5. Germline V gene data show CDR1 as WSHSY and CDR2 as SAAADI. The CDR3 loop reads CASSERTGSSYNSPLHF. CDR3 sequence (DNA): TGCGCCAGCAGTGAACGGACAGGAAGCTCCTATAATTCACCCCTCCACTTT.

The chain recombines TRBV18 with TRBJ2-1; D ambiguous. Germline assignment: CDR1 KGHSH and CDR2 LQKENI. V dropped 0 bases and J dropped 0 bases, with 18 bases sitting between them. The CDR3 loop spans 19 amino acids. CDR3 nucleotide sequence: TGTGCCAGCTCACCACCGGGCGTAAGGACGGCTAACTCCTACAATGAGCAGTTCTTC. It codes for CASSPPGVRTANSYNEQFF.

This sequence joins TRBV3-1 (or the pseudogene TRBV3-2) and TRBJ1-1; D is unresolved. Trimming removed 4 bases at V and 10 bases at J, with 13 bases between. Germline V gives CDR1 LGHDT, CDR2 YNNKEL (reference sequence). The CDR3 consists of 12 residues. The CDR3 DNA follows: TGTGCCAGCAGCCCCGGACCCCTGAGAGCTTTCTTT. This encodes CASSPGPLRAFF.

This clone is a singleton in its sample. The chain joins TRBV5-1 to TRBJ1-1, with 7 positions matching TRBD1. J lost 4 bases, V lost 4 bases, and 10 bases had no gene match. From germline, CDR1 is SGHRS and CDR2 YFSETQ. There are 15 residues in the CDR3. The CDR3 is CASSLTGKVSTEAFF. DNA for the CDR3: TGCGCCAGCAGCCTGACAGGGAAGGTTAGCACTGAAGCTTTCTTT.

The chain couples TRBV19 to TRBJ2-2; a weak D match, TRBD2 (5 bases). Trimming shortened V by 7 bases and J by 3 bases, and 12 bases separated the two germline ends. The CDR3 has 14 residues. In germline, CDR1 is LNHDA, CDR2 SQIVND (reference sequence). This chain's CDR3 is CASTRAEDTGELFF. DNA of the CDR3: TGTGCCAGTACCCGAGCGGAGGACACCGGGGAGCTGTTTTTT.

The chain combines TRBV5-1 with TRBJ2-2, with 9 bases matching TRBD1. CDR3 length: 15 residues. V lost 5 bases, J lost 5 bases, and 7 bases stayed unmatched. CDR1 is SGHRS and CDR2 is YFSETQ in the germline V gene. This CDR3 is CASRPGQGSTGELFF. CDR3 bases: TGCGCCAGCAGGCCGGGACAGGGATCGACCGGGGAGCTGTTTTTT.

The rearrangement joins TRBV2 to TRBJ1-1; D is undetermined. Trimming removed 6 bases from V and 0 bases from J, with 11 bases in between. Germline CDR1 and CDR2: SNHLY and FYNNEI. The CDR3 totals 14 residues. DNA for the CDR3: TGTGCCAGCAGGCTGGGAGCCATGAACACTGAAGCTTTCTTT. It is translated as CASRLGAMNTEAFF.

The CDR3: CASSQGQITDTQYF. The CDR3, as DNA: TGTGCCAGCAGCCAGGGACAGATCACAGATACGCAGTATTTT. J is TRBJ2-3 and V is TRBV3-1 (or the pseudogene TRBV3-2), with 7 bases lining up with TRBD1. CDR1 is LGHDT, CDR2 YNNKEL, per germline (reference sequence). The V gene end was trimmed by 3 bases and the J gene end by 2 bases; junction bases not matched to a gene: 2. CDR3 length: 14 amino acids.

The chain carries TRBV7-2 and TRBJ1-4; TRBD1 matches at 8 bases. V lost 2 bases, J lost 7 bases, and 6 bases stayed unmatched. The CDR3 has 15 amino acids. Germline-derived CDR1 and CDR2 are SGHTA and FQGNSA. This CDR3 reads CASSLQGALGEKLFF. The DNA of the CDR3 is TGTGCCAGCAGCTTACAGGGGGCTCTGGGTGAAAAACTGTTTTTT.

The genes are TRBV10-2 and TRBJ1-4; D perhaps matches TRBD1 (6 bases). The V end lost 0 bases, the J end lost 6 bases, and 14 bases lay between the germline ends. Germline V CDR1 and CDR2: WSHSY, SAAADI. This CDR3 spans 16 amino acids. The CDR3 DNA reads as TGCGCCAGCAGTGAGTCCATCTTTAGGGGGGATGAAAAACTGTTTTTT. Translated: CASSESIFRGDEKLFF.

V is TRBV6-5 and J is TRBJ1-5, with D unresolved. V was shortened by 0 bases and J by 2 bases, with 5 bases between the two germline ends. The CDR3 extends over 14 amino acids. Germline V gene sequence: CDR1 MNHEY, CDR2 SVGAGI. The CDR3 reads CASSYSGGNQPQHF. CDR3 coding DNA: TGTGCCAGCAGTTACTCTGGGGGCAATCAGCCCCAGCATTTT.

This clone appeared once. CDR3 DNA sequence: TGTGCCAGCAGCTTTTACGACGACGAGCAGTACTTC. It is translated as CASSFYDDEQYF. This chain connects TRBV7-9 to TRBJ2-7; D remains ambiguous. CDR1 is SEHNR and CDR2 is FQNEAQ in the germline V gene (reference sequence). Trimming cost V 3 bases and J 5 bases, with 8 bases left between them. CDR3 length: 12 residues.

The gene calls are TRBV5-6 and TRBJ1-2; D may be TRBD1 (5 bases). Trimming stripped 4 bases from V and 8 bases from J, with 15 bases between. Germline CDR1 and CDR2: SGHDT and YYEEEE. The CDR3 runs 13 residues. CDR3 residues: CASSPTTGGGYTF. The CDR3 DNA sequence: TGTGCCAGCAGCCCGACAACAGGTGGGGGCTACACCTTC.

The chain is built from TRBV5-1 and TRBJ2-1; D might be TRBD1 (6 bases). CDR3 length: 11 amino acids. V lost 4 bases, J lost 15 bases, and 14 bases lay in between. Looked up from germline, CDR1 is SGHRS and CDR2 is YFSETQ. The CDR3 spells CASSRRQVRFF. In nucleotides, the CDR3 is TGCGCCAGCAGCCGGAGACAGGTTAGGTTCTTC.

This clone turned up a few times. The chain is built from TRBV5-1 and TRBJ1-4; 7 positions agree with TRBD1. The junction had 1 base not matched to a gene; V was cut back by 3 bases and J by 2 bases. Germline assignment: CDR1 SGHRS and CDR2 YFSETQ. The CDR3 extends over 14 amino acids. CDR3 in DNA: TGCGCCAGCAGCTCAGGGGGGACTAATGAAAAACTGTTTTTT. This encodes CASSSGGTNEKLFF.